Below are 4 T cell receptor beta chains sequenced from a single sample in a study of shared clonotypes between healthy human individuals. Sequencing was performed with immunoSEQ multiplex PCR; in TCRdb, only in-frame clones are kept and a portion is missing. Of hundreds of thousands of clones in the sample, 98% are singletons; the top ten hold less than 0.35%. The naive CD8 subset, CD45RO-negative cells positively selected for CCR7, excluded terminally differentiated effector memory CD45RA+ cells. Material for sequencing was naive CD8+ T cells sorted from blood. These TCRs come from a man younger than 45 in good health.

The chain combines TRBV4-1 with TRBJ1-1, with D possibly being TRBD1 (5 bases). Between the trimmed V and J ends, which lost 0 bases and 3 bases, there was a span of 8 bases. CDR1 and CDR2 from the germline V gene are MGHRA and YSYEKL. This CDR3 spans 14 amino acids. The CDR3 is CASSQEQADTEAFF. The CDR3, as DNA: TGCGCCAGCAGCCAAGAACAGGCCGACACTGAAGCTTTCTTT.

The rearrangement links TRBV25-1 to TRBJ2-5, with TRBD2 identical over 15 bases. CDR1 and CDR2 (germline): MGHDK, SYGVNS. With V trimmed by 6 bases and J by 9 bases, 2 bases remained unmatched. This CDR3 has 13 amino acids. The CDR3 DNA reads TGTGCCAGCAGCGGGACTAGCGGGAGGTCCCAGTACTTC. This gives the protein CASSGTSGRSQYF.

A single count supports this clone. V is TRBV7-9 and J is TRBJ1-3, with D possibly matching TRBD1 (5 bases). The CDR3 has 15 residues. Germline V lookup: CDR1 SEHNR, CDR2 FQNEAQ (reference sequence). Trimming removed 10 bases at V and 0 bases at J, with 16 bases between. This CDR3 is CATRYSGTSGNTIYF. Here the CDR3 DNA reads TGTGCCACCCGGTACTCAGGGACCTCTGGAAACACCATATATTTT.

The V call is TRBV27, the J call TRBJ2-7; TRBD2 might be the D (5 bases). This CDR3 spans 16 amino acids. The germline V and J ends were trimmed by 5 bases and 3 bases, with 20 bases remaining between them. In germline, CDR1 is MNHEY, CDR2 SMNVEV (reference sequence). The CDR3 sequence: CASSTDPLGRSYEQYF. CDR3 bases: TGTGCCAGCAGTACAGACCCGCTGGGGAGAAGCTACGAGCAGTACTTC.